This entry is about one TCR beta chain. Germline and junction disagree at one end, which may indicate a read error. In germline, CDR1 is MDHEN, CDR2 SYDVKM. This CDR3 has 16 amino acids. This specimen belongs to a study of T cells in Graves' hyperthyroidism and ophthalmopathy. Amplification yielded TCR beta CDR3 regions, with RNA transcripts as the source. The TCR CDR3 first-round RT-PCR relied on the HTBI primer set. TCRdb re-called the multiplex PCR reads with MiXCR, one entry per CDR3 protein. The sample gives 300,000 to 400,000 distinct CDR3 sequences, 21% of which show up once; 50% is in the top ten. PBMCs came from 9 to 10 ml fresh peripheral blood.

The receptor's source is a woman between 45 and 60 years old with Graves' hyperthyroidism. Material: blood. This chain connects TRBV28 to TRBJ2-1; 10 bases map to TRBD2. This chain's CDR3 is CASSLFLAGDGNEQFF. For the CDR3, the DNA is TGTGCCAGCAGCTTATTCCTAGCGGGAGACGGCAATGAGCAGTTCTTC.